This T cell receptor (beta chain) came from a study of T cells in Graves' hyperthyroidism and ophthalmopathy. For the study at large: Staff took peripheral blood when the initial diagnosis was made, before any treatment began.

RNA transcripts yielded amplified TCR beta CDR3 regions. The HTBI primer set was used in a first-round RT-PCR of the TCR CDR3. TCRdb reanalysed the multiplex PCR reads using MiXCR and keeps one entry per CDR3 protein. In the table there are 300,000 to 450,000 distinct CDR3 sequences, approximately 15% of which are singletons. V lost 8 bases and J 1 base, leaving 12 bases between the germline ends. The CDR3 covers 14 residues. The germline gives CDR1 MNHEY, CDR2 SVGEGT. In the case of this clonotype: A much larger clone sits a single nucleotide away, making a read error possible.

This clonotype originated in a woman aged 60-75 years with Graves' hyperthyroidism. What was sequenced was blood. V usage is TRBV6-2 or TRBV6-3 and J usage is TRBJ1-5; perhaps TRBD1 as D (5 bases). For the CDR3, the DNA is TGTGCCAGCGCAACCAGGGAAAGCAATCAGCCCCAGCATTTT. This sequence encodes CASATRESNQPQHF.